The subject of this entry is one T cell receptor (beta chain). Its antigen remains unknown. Investigators performed immunoSEQ version v3.0 at survey level. Only in-frame clones appear in the TCRdb table, and some are missing; sequencing was by immunoSEQ multiplex PCR. The table lists 25,000 to 30,000 clones, over 90% of them singletons, with approximately 6.4% in the top ten. This entry comes from a study of long-term antiretroviral therapy in people with HIV. The study's findings and limits: Older ART regimens were possibly in use when the blood was collected between about 2004 and 2018. Comparison with controls showed narrower CDR3 length ranges in HIV repertoires.

Each donor provided at least one pre-ART PBMC sample and at least two post-ART PBMC samples. This receptor was taken from a woman between 40 and 55 years old with HIV. The sequenced sample was unsorted PBMCs, obtained almost 6.6 years after starting antiretroviral therapy.

In DNA form, the CDR3 reads TGTGCCAGCAGTTTCGGCCAGGAGTATCAGCCCCAGCATTTT. This codes for CASSFGQEYQPQHF. The chain links TRBV6-6 to TRBJ1-5; D ambiguous. V lost 4 bases and J 5 bases, leaving 12 bases between the germline ends. Germline CDR1 and CDR2: MNHNY and SVGAGI (reference sequence). This CDR3 has 14 residues.